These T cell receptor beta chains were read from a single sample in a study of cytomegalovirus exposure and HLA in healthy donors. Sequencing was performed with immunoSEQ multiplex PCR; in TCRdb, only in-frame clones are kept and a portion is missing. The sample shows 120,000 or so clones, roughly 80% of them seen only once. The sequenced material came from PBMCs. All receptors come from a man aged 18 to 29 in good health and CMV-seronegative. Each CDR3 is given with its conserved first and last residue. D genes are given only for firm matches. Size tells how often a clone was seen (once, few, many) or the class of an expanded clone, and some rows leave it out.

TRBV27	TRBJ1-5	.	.	TGTGCCAGCAGTTTAGTACCCCCATCCGGGAGCATCAATCAGCCCCAGCATTTT	CASSLVPPSGSINQPQHF
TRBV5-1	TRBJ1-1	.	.	TGCGCCAGCAGCTTGGCCCTTAATGCAGAAGGGGGAACTGAAGCTTTCTTT	CASSLALNAEGGTEAFF
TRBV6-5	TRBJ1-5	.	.	TGTGCCAGCAGTACCATATCAGGGGCGGGTCAGCCCCAGCATTTT	CASSTISGAGQPQHF
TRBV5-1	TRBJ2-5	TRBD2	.	TGCGCCAGCAGCGGGGGACTAGCGGGGGGCCAAGAGACCCAGTACTTC	CASSGGLAGGQETQYF
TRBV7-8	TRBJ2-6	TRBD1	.	TGTGCCAGCTCCGGGACAGGGGTCTCTGGGGCCAACGTCCTGACTTTC	CASSGTGVSGANVLTF
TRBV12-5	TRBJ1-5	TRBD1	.	TGTGCTAGTGGTTTGGCCTTAGGGACAGGGGACCTGCCGCCCCAGCATTTT	CASGLALGTGDLPPQHF
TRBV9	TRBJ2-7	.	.	TGTGCCAGCAGCCCCCGAACAGGGTTCCACGAGCAGTACTTC	CASSPRTGFHEQYF
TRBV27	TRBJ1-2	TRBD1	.	TGTGCCAGCAGTTCGACAGGGTCTGACTATGGCTACACCTTC	CASSSTGSDYGYTF
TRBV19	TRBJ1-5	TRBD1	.	TGTGCCAGTAGTGCCCGGGACAGGGCGGGCCGGAGCAATCAGCCCCAGCATTTT	CASSARDRAGRSNQPQHF
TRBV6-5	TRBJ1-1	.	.	TGTGCCAGCAGTACCTGGGGGGGGCGTGGGACTGAAGCTTTCTTT	CASSTWGGRGTEAFF
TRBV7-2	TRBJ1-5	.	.	TGTGCCAGCAGCGGTCAGGGGTCCCAGCCCCAGCATTTT	CASSGQGSQPQHF
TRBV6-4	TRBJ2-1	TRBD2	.	TGTGCCAGCAGTGACTCCCTTCGGGGGGGTAACAATGAGCAGTTCTTC	CASSDSLRGGNNEQFF
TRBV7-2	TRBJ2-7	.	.	TGTGCCAGCAGCTTAAGCCCATCCCCGGTGAACTACGAGCAGTACTTC	CASSLSPSPVNYEQYF
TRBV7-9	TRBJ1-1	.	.	TGTTCCAGCAGCTTTGGCGGTGAAGCTTTCTTT	CSSSFGGEAFF
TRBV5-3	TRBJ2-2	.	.	TGTGCCAGGGGGGTGGTAGGGGCGGGGAGTACCGGGGAGCTGTTTTTT	CARGVVGAGSTGELFF
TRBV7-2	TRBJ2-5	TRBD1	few	TGTGCCAGCAGCTTGGACAGGGGTGGCGAGACCCAGTACTTC	CASSLDRGGETQYF
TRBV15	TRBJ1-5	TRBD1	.	TGTGCCACCAGCAGACGCCTGGGGACAGGAGTCAATCAGCCCCAGCATTTT	CATSRRLGTGVNQPQHF
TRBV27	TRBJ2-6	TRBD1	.	TGTGCCAGCAGTTTAATCCCCAGGGGGCTTGGTGGGGCCAACGTCCTGACTTTC	CASSLIPRGLGGANVLTF
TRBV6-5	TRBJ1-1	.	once	TGTGCCAGCACCACTGGGCCCGAGAACACTGAAGCTTTCTTT	CASTTGPENTEAFF
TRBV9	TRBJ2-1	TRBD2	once	TGTGCCAGCAGCGCTAACCTATGGGCTAGCGGGGGGTACAATGAGCAGTTCTTC	CASSANLWASGGYNEQFF
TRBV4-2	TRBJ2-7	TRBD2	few	TGTGCCAGCAGCTTGCGGGGGAACGAGCAGTACTTC	CASSLRGNEQYF
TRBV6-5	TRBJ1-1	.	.	TGTGCCAGCAGCCCTAGTACCCGGAACACTGAAGCTTTCTTT	CASSPSTRNTEAFF
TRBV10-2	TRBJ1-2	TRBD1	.	TGCGCCAGCAGCGGGACAGAACGCAACTATGGCTACACCTTC	CASSGTERNYGYTF
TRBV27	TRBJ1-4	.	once	TGTGCCAGCAGTGCCTTGCCTAGAGGTGAAACTAATGAAAAACTGTTTTTT	CASSALPRGETNEKLFF
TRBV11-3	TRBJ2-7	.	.	TGTGCCAGCAGCTTAGCTCGGGGAATCCGTTCCTACGAGCAGTACTTC	CASSLARGIRSYEQYF
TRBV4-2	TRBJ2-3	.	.	TGTGCCAGCAGCCACTTTGGCACGGGGGACTTCACAGATACGCAGTATTTT	CASSHFGTGDFTDTQYF
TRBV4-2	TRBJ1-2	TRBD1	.	TGTGCCAGCAGCCAAGATCAGACAGGGGAGGATGGCTACACCTTC	CASSQDQTGEDGYTF
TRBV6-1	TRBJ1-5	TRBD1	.	TGTGCCAGCATTCCGACAGGGTCGGGCAATCAGCCCCAGCATTTT	CASIPTGSGNQPQHF
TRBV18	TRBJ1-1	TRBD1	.	TGTGCCAGCTCACCCTGGACAGGGGGTGAGAACACTGAAGCTTTCTTT	CASSPWTGGENTEAFF